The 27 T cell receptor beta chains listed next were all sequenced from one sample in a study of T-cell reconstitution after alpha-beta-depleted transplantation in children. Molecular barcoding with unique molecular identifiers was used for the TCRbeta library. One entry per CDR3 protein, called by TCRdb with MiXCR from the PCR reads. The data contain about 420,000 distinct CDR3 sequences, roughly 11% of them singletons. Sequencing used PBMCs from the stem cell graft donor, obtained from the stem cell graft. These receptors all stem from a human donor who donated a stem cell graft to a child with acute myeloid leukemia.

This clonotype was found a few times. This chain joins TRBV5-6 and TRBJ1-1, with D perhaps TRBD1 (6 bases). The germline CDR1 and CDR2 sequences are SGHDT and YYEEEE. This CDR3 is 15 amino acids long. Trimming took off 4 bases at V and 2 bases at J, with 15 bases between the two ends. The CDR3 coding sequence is TGTGCCAGCAGCCCGGGTGCAGGGGATAACACTGAAGCTTTCTTT. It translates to CASSPGAGDNTEAFF.

DNA for the CDR3: TGCAGCGGGGTAGTGCGCGGAGCTCCCTACAATGAGCAGTTCTTC. Translated: CSGVVRGAPYNEQFF. V usage is TRBV29-1 and J usage is TRBJ2-1, with unresolved D. The CDR3 spans 15 residues. In germline, CDR1 is SQVTM, CDR2 ANQGSEA. V shed 7 bases and J shed 2 bases, with 18 bases lying between them.

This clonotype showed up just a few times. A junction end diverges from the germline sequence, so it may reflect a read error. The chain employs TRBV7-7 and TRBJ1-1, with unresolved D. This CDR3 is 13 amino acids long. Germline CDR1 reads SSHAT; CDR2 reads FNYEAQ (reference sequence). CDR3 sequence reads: CASSTQVGTEAFF. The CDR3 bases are TGTGCTAGCAGCACCCAAGTGGGCACTGAAGCTTTCTTT. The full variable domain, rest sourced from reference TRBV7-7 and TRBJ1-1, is GAGVSQSPRYKVTKRGQDVTLRCDPISSHATLYWYQQALGQGPEFLTYFNYEAQPDKSGLPSDRFSAERPEGSISTLTIQRTEQRDSAMYRCASSTQVGTEAFFGQGTRLTVV.

Written as DNA, the CDR3 is TGTGCCAGCAGTCCGCTCCAGGACAGGCTTGAGAGTGAGCAGTTCTTC. Translation gives CASSPLQDRLESEQFF. The chain is built from TRBV6-2 or TRBV6-3 and TRBJ2-1; 7 bases map to TRBD1. Germline assignment: CDR1 MNHEY and CDR2 SVGEGT. The V and J ends lost 5 bases and 9 bases, in that order; junction bases with no gene match: 16. CDR3 length: 16 residues.

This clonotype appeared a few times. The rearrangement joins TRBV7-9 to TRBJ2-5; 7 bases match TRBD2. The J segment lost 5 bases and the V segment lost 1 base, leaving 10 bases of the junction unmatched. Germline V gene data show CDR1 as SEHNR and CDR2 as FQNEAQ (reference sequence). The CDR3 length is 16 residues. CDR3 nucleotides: TGTGCCAGCAGCTTAGGTTCAGCAGGGCGGGAGGAGACCCAGTACTTC. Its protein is CASSLGSAGREETQYF. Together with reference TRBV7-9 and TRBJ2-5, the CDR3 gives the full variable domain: DTGVSQNPRHKITKRGQNVTFRCDPISEHNRLYWYRQTLGQGPEFLTYFQNEAQLEKSRLLSDRFSAERPKGSFSTLEIQRTEQGDSAMYLCASSLGSAGREETQYFGPGTRLLVL.

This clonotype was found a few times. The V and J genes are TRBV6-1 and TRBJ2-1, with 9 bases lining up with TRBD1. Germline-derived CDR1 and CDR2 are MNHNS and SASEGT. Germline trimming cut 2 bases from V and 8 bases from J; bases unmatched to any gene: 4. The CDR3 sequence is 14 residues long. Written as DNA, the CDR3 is TGTGCCAGCAGTGAACCGGGACAGGGCCATGAGCAGTTCTTC. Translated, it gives CASSEPGQGHEQFF.

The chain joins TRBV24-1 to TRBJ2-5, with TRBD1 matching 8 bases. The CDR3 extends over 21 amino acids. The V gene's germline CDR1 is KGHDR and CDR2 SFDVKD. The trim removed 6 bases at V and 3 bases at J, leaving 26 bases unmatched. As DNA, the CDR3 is TGTGCCACCAGTTATCCTCGTCTGATCCGGGGCAGGGGGCTGTTCGAAGAGACCCAGTACTTC. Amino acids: CATSYPRLIRGRGLFEETQYF.

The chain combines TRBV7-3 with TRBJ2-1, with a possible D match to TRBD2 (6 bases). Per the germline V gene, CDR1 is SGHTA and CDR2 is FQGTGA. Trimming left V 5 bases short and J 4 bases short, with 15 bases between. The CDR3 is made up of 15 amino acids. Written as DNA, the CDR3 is TGTGCCAGCAGCGGAGGGATGGGGTCTTACAATGAGCAGTTCTTC. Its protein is CASSGGMGSYNEQFF. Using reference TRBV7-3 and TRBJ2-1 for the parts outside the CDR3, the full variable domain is GAGVSQTPSNKVTEKGKYVELRCDPISGHTALYWYRQSLGQGPEFLIYFQGTGAADDSGLPNDRFFAVRPEGSVSTLKIQRTERGDSAVYLCASSGGMGSYNEQFFGPGTRLTVL.

DNA for the CDR3: TGTGCCAGCCCGGGGACAGATCTCAATGAGCAGTTCTTC. Its protein product is CASPGTDLNEQFF. V and J are TRBV12-3 or TRBV12-4 and TRBJ2-1, with 7 bases lining up with TRBD1. CDR3 length: 13 residues. V was clipped by 8 bases and J by 6 bases; unmatched bases: 7.

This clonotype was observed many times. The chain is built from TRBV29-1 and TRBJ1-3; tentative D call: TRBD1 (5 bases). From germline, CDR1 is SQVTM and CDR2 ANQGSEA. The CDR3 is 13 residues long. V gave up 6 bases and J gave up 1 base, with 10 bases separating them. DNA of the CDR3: TGCAGCGTCTCCGGGGGATCTGGAAACACCATATATTTT. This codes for CSVSGGSGNTIYF.

The CDR3 sequence is CSALLGTAGDNEQFF. The CDR3 coding sequence is TGCAGTGCACTCCTAGGTACGGCGGGGGACAATGAGCAGTTCTTC. The chain combines TRBV20-1 with TRBJ2-1; 7 nucleotides align to TRBD2. The germline V gene encodes CDR1 DFQATT and CDR2 SNEGSKA (reference sequence). The junction had 13 bases not matched to a gene; V was cut back by 6 bases and J by 5 bases. CDR3 length equals 15 residues.

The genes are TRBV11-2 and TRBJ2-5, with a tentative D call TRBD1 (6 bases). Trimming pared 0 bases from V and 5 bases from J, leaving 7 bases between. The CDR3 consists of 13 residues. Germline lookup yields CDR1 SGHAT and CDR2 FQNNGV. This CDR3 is CASSLERGETQYF. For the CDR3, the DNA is TGTGCCAGCAGCTTAGAAAGGGGGGAGACCCAGTACTTC.

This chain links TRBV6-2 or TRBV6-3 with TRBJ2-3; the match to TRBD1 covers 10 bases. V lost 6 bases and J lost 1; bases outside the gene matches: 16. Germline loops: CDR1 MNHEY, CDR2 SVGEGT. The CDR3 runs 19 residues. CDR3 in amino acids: CASSLKSGTGDWRTDTQYF. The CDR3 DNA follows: TGTGCCAGCAGCCTCAAATCCGGGACAGGGGATTGGCGCACAGATACGCAGTATTTT.

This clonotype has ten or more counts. The CDR3, as DNA: TGTGCCAGCAAGGGACAGGGGGGACCGAATGAAAAACTGTTTTTT. Translating it yields CASKGQGGPNEKLFF. The chain employs TRBV12-3 or TRBV12-4 and TRBJ1-4; 11 bases agree with TRBD1. V dropped 7 bases and J dropped 5; count of bases not matched to a gene: 6. The CDR3 is made up of 15 amino acids.

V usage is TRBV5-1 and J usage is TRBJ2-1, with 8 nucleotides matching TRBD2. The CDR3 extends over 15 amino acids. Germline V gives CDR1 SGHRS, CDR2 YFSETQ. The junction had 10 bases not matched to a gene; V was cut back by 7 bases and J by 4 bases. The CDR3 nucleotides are TGCGCCAGCGCCCCCAGCGGGAGCGGGTACAATGAGCAGTTCTTC. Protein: CASAPSGSGYNEQFF. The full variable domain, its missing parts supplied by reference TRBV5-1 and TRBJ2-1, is KAGVTQTPRYLIKTRGQQVTLSCSPISGHRSVSWYQQTPGQGLQFLFEYFSETQRNKGNFPGRFSGRQFSNSRSEMNVSTLELGDSALYLCASAPSGSGYNEQFFGPGTRLTVL.

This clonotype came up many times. The CDR3 DNA reads TGCGCCAGCAGCCAGCCCGGGACTACGCAGTATTTT. This translates into CASSQPGTTQYF. The chain carries TRBV4-1 and TRBJ2-3; D tentatively fits TRBD1 or TRBD2 (5 bases each). The length of the CDR3 is 12 residues. Germline assignment: CDR1 MGHRA and CDR2 YSYEKL. V was cut by 3 bases and J by 8 bases, with 9 bases left in between.

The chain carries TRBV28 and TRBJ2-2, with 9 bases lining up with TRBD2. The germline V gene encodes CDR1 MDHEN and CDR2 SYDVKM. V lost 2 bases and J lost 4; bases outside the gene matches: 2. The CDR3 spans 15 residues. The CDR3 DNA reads TGTGCCAGCAGTTTACGCGGGAGGGCCACCGGGGAGCTGTTTTTT. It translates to CASSLRGRATGELFF.

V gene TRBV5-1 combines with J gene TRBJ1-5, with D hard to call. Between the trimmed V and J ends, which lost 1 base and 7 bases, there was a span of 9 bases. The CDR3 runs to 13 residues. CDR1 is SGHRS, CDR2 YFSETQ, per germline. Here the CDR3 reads CASSLSVGQPQHF. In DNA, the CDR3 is TGCGCCAGCAGCTTGTCAGTTGGGCAGCCCCAGCATTTT.

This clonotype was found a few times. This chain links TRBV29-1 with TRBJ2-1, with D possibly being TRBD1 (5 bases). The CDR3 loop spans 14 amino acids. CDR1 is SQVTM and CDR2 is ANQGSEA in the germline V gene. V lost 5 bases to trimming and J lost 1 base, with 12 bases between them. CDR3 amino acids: CSVRLGVSYNEQFF. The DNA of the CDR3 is TGCAGCGTTCGTCTAGGGGTTTCCTACAATGAGCAGTTCTTC.

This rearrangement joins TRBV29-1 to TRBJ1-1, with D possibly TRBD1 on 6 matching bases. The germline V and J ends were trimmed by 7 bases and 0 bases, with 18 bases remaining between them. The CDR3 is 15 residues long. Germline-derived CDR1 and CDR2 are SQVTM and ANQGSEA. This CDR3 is CSAPVGGSMNTEAFF. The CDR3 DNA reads TGCAGCGCTCCAGTCGGGGGCTCGATGAACACTGAAGCTTTCTTT.

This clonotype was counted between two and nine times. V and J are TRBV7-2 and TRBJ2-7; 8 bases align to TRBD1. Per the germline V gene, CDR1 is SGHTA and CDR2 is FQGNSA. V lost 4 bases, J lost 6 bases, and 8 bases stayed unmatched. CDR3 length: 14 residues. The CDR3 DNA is TGTGCCAGCAGCTCCCAGGACAGGGCCCGCGAGCAGTACTTC. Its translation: CASSSQDRAREQYF.

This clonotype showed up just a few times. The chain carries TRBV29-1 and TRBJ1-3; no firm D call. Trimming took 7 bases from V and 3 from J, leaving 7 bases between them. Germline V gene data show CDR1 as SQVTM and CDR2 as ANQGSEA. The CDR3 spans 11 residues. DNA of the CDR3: TGCAGCGCCTCGGTTGGAAACACCATATATTTT. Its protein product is CSASVGNTIYF.

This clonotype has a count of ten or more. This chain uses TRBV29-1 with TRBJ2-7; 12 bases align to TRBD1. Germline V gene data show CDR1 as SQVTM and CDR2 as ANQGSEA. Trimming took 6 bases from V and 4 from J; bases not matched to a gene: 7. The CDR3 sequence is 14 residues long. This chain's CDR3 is CSVGGQGARYEQYF. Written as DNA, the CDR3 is TGCAGCGTCGGGGGACAGGGGGCGAGGTACGAGCAGTACTTC.

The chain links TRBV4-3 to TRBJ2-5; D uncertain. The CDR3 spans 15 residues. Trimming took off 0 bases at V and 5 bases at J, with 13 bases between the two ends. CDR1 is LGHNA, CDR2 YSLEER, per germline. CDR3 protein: CASSQDQGFGETQYF. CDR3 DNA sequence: TGCGCCAGCAGCCAAGATCAAGGGTTCGGGGAGACCCAGTACTTC.

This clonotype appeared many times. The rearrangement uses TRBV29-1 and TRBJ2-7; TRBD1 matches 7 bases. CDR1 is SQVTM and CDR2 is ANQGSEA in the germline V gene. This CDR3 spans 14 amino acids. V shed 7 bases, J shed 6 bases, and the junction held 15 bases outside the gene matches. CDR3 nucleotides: TGCAGCGACCCAAGACAGGGAAGGGGTGGCGAGCAGTACTTC. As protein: CSDPRQGRGGEQYF.

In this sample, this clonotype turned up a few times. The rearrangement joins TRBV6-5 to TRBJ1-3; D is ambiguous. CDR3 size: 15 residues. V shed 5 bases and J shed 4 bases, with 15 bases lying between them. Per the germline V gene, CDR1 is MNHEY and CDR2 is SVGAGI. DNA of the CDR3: TGTGCCAGCAGTAACAAGGACGGCGCGGGAAACACCATATATTTT. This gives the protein CASSNKDGAGNTIYF.

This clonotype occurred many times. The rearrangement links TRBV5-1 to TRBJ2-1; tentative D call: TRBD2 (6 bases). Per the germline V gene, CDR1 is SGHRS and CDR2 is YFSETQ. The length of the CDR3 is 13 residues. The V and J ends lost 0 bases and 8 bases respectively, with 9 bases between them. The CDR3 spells CASSLVRDYEQFF. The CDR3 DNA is TGCGCCAGCAGCTTGGTTAGGGACTATGAGCAGTTCTTC.